The present T cell receptor beta chain was sequenced within a study of graft-versus-host responses after intestinal transplantation (dated by TCRdb to the early 2020s). Some background on the complete study: Recipients received multivisceral, liver-intestinal, or isolated intestinal transplants. Every recipient was given anti-thymocyte globulin induction, followed by approximately 3 years of maintenance tacrolimus and steroids. Graft-versus-host and host-versus-graft alloreactive T cell clones were tracked in the graft, circulation and bone marrow after intestinal transplantation using bulk TCR-beta CDR3 sequencing. To identify alloreactive clones, pre-transplant mixed lymphocyte reaction products were sequenced and then compared with unstimulated pre-transplant donor and recipient T cells. The cohort enrolled about two dozen intestinal transplant recipients including one retransplant, and a few patients lacking pretransplant specimens were excluded. A peak of at least 4% donor T cells among recipient peripheral blood mononuclear cells was the definition used for donor T cell macrochimerism. Rather than being sequenced by the commercial service, samples from a few later patients were sequenced in-house on an Illumina MiSeq and processed with MiXCR. Broad study findings and their caveats: The conclusions were limited by the relatively low number and heterogeneity of the intestinal transplant patients. Early after transplant, declines in HvG clones were associated with peak levels of circulating GvH clones. GvH clones were detected in recipient bone marrow, and some of these GvH clones were observed earlier in ileal mucosa or blood, consistent with an intestinal mucosal origin. In patients with donor T cell macrochimerism, the allografts had high GvH to HvG T cell clonal ratios.

In the first month after transplant, blood samples were collected up to 4 times, and after that at least monthly when available. Notes on this clone: The antigen it binds to is not known. No qualities accompany the bases; no much larger clone lies one base away.

The method was the immunoSEQ multiplex PCR assay. Adaptive Biotechnologies carried out high-throughput TCR-beta CDR3 sequencing of genomic DNA for most patients. As for how the authors treated the data: Adaptive's ImmunoSEQ software was the source of the TCR sequencing data for 18 patients, while a few other patients were processed with MiXCR and VDJtools. CDR3 nucleotide sequences shared between donor and recipient were removed because their origin could not be assigned. Alloreactive clones required at least 2-fold expansion over unstimulated cells and minimum CFSE-low frequency of 0.002% (template counts) or 0.001% (read counts). Mappable clones were those detected in sequenced pre-transplant spleen, lymph node, or MLR CFSE-low populations of the donor or recipient. The cumulative frequency of alloreactive clones was calculated as a percentage of all sequences, weighted by copy number. Not all clones reach the TCRdb copy of this immuneACCESS table, which keeps in-frame sequences only. Checked studies attribute under half of the gap to unresolved V genes and leave the rest unexplained. The V and J calls and clone size come from that table; D and trimming were worked out from the DNA. The sample records about 54,000 clones, less than 95% of which are singletons. The ten largest account for roughly 5.5% of the sample.

CDR1 is given as SGDLS and CDR2 as YYNGEE, both from the germline V gene. Trimming leaves V shorter by 4 bases and J shorter by 5 bases, with the junction holding 3 bases beyond the gene matches. The CDR3 sequence holds 13 residues, the cysteine and phenylalanine included. Just CDR3 DNA is preserved here, 39 bases in frame from base 1. The chain uses TRBV9 and TRBJ1-5; a stretch of 7 junction bases matches TRBD1. Source: PBMCs, taken 650 to 690 days after intestinal transplant. The source is a human patient who received an intestinal transplant, so some T cells may come from the graft donor. The DNA sequence follows: TGTGCCAGCAGCCGCACAGGGGATCAGCCCCAGCATTTT. This translates into CASSRTGDQPQHF.